This TCR beta chain was identified during a study of T cell responses to AZD1222 COVID-19 vaccine. Generated by immunoSEQ multiplex PCR, the TCRdb table keeps only in-frame clones and is missing some. This table holds 44,000 or so clones, roughly 75% found once. The J segment lost 0 bases and the V segment lost 4 bases, leaving 1 base of the junction unmatched. Germline V gene lookup returns CDR1 GTSNPN and CDR2 SVGIG (reference sequence). The CDR3 is made up of 15 amino acids. General observations from the study: CD4 TCRs covered the whole spike, strongest at regions 160-218 and 743-854. The donors showed a predominance of white British ancestry and of females, with possible underestimation of clonal diversity. Reportedly, close to half of spike-specific TCRs are directed against unmutated variant regions. Rises in breadth and depth of Spike-specific TCRs came after two AZD1222 doses.

Points on this clone: Its matching antigen is unknown.

The TCR comes from an adult who received the MenACWY meningococcal vaccine as a control. This material consisted of peripheral blood, taken 28 days after the second dose of the MenACWY control vaccine. The chain uses TRBV30 and TRBJ2-2; 11 nucleotides align to TRBD2. CDR3 DNA sequence: TGTGCCTGGACTAGCGGGGGGTCGAACACCGGGGAGCTGTTTTTT. Residues: CAWTSGGSNTGELFF.